This T cell receptor (beta chain) derives from a study of T-cell memory formation after mild COVID-19. TCRdb re-analysed the 5' RACE reads in MiXCR, keeping a single row per CDR3 protein. The table shows over 120,000 distinct CDR3 sequences, with roughly 19% occurring only once. Germline CDR1 reads MRHNA; CDR2 reads SNTAGT. This CDR3 has 15 amino acids. V was shortened by 8 bases and J by 7 bases, with 21 bases between the two germline ends. The chain links TRBV6-4 to TRBJ2-1; the D is unclear. The sequencing sample was made of PBMCs or a T cell subset sorted from them (not recorded which). This TCR came from an adult woman who had mild COVID-19 (a few samples of this study predate the infection). Cell type and time point are not known. The chain's CDR3 is CASASSPAEGNEQFF. Written as DNA, the CDR3 is TGTGCCAGCGCTTCTTCCCCAGCAGAAGGGAATGAGCAGTTCTTC.